This is a list of T cell receptor beta chains from one sample in a study of blood T cell repertoires in COVID-19. TCRdb keeps only in-frame clones here, not all; method: immunoSEQ multiplex PCR. The sample carries approximately 150,000 clones, around nine tenths recorded once. The sequenced sample was peripheral blood. The source is a human donor in a cohort sampled during active COVID-19. Each CDR3 is given with its conserved first and last residue. A D gene is named only where the DNA matches it firmly. The size field is filled for only some rows; it gives once, few, many or a size class.

>.|TRBJ1-2|TRBV3-1/TRBV3-2|few
CASSQGTSYGYTF
TGTGCCAGCAGCCAGGGGACATCCTATGGCTACACCTTC
>TRBD1|TRBJ1-1|TRBV6-1|.
CASSELTGYTEAFF
TGTGCCAGCAGTGAACTGACAGGGTACACTGAAGCTTTCTTT
>.|TRBJ2-2|TRBV10-3|.
CAISAGVNTGELFF
TGTGCCATCAGTGCGGGGGTAAACACCGGGGAGCTGTTTTTT
>.|TRBJ1-5|TRBV4-1|.
CASSQARGGLSNQPQHF
TGCGCCAGCAGCCAAGCCCGGGGGGGCCTTAGCAATCAGCCCCAGCATTTT
>TRBD1|TRBJ1-2|TRBV10-3|.
CAISESVGQGYGYTF
TGTGCCATCAGTGAGTCGGTGGGACAGGGGTATGGCTACACCTTC
>TRBD1|TRBJ1-2|TRBV5-1|.
CASSLAPGTVNYGYTF
TGCGCCAGCAGCTTGGCCCCCGGGACAGTAAACTATGGCTACACCTTC
>TRBD2|TRBJ2-3|TRBV30|.
CAWGTSVGTDTQYF
TGTGCCTGGGGGACTAGCGTAGGCACAGATACGCAGTATTTT
>TRBD2|TRBJ2-5|TRBV4-1|.
CASSQGLAEETQYF
TGCGCCAGCAGCCAAGGCCTAGCGGAAGAGACCCAGTACTTC
>TRBD2|TRBJ2-7|TRBV6-5|.
CASKVAGYEQYF
TGTGCCAGCAAAGTAGCGGGCTACGAGCAGTACTTC
>TRBD1|TRBJ1-5|TRBV7-2|.
CASSSSPGGSNQPQHF
TGTGCCAGCAGCTCTAGCCCAGGGGGTAGCAATCAGCCCCAGCATTTT
>.|TRBJ1-1|TRBV2|.
CASKSQDAGTEAFF
TGTGCCAGCAAGTCTCAGGATGCAGGCACTGAAGCTTTCTTT
>TRBD2|TRBJ2-7|TRBV6-5|.
CASSPGLTTYEQYF
TGTGCCAGCAGCCCGGGACTAACCACCTACGAGCAGTACTTC
>TRBD1|TRBJ2-6|TRBV6-5|few
CASSRGPGANVLTF
TGTGCCAGCAGTAGGGGGCCTGGGGCCAACGTCCTGACTTTC
>.|TRBJ1-1|TRBV30|once
CAWSVHRGSNTEAFF
TGTGCCTGGAGTGTACATAGGGGCTCGAACACTGAAGCTTTCTTT
>TRBD1|TRBJ2-1|TRBV11-3|.
CASSLGAPGTGVNEQFF
TGTGCCAGCAGCTTAGGCGCCCCGGGGACAGGTGTGAATGAGCAGTTCTTC
>TRBD1|TRBJ2-7|TRBV11-2|.
CASSQDREYEQYF
TGTGCCAGCAGCCAGGACAGGGAGTACGAGCAGTACTTC
>.|TRBJ1-2|TRBV11-3|.
CASSLVAGTGYTF
TGTGCCAGCAGCTTAGTGGCAGGAACTGGCTACACCTTC
>.|TRBJ2-3|TRBV6-4|.
CASSPSGERDTQYF
TGTGCCAGCAGTCCGAGCGGAGAAAGAGATACGCAGTATTTT
>.|TRBJ1-5|TRBV5-6|.
CASSLGGHQPQHF
TGTGCCAGCAGCTTGGGAGGGCATCAGCCCCAGCATTTT
>TRBD1|TRBJ2-7|TRBV5-1|.
CASSLTGQGAYEQYF
TGCGCCAGCAGCTTGACAGGACAGGGTGCCTACGAGCAGTACTTC
>.|TRBJ1-5|TRBV21-1|.
CASSKGDRDRAAQPQHF
TGTGCCAGCAGCAAAGGGGATCGGGACAGGGCCGCTCAGCCCCAGCATTTT
>.|TRBJ1-2|TRBV30|few
CAWMRDAYFGYTF
TGTGCCTGGATGCGGGACGCCTACTTTGGCTACACCTTC
>.|TRBJ1-2|TRBV19|.
CASDSDSRGGYTF
TGTGCCAGTGACTCGGACAGCCGCGGTGGCTACACCTTC
>.|TRBJ1-1|TRBV28|.
CASAQGWAEAFF
TGTGCCAGCGCACAGGGTTGGGCTGAAGCTTTCTTT
>.|TRBJ1-1|TRBV5-4|.
CASSFKRTEAFF
TGTGCCAGCAGCTTCAAACGGACTGAAGCTTTCTTT
>.|TRBJ1-2|TRBV7-8|.
CASSSGAGYTF
TGTGCCAGCAGCTCCGGAGCTGGCTACACCTTC
>.|TRBJ1-5|TRBV12-3/TRBV12-4|.
CASSLISPGPQHF
TGTGCCAGCAGTTTAATTTCCCCGGGGCCCCAGCATTTT
>.|TRBJ1-2|TRBV2|.
CASKTGSSYGYTF
TGTGCCAGCAAAACAGGGTCTAGCTATGGCTACACCTTC
>.|TRBJ2-7|TRBV3-1/TRBV3-2|.
CASSWSSGGTWVYEQYF
TGTGCCAGCAGCTGGAGTAGCGGAGGGACCTGGGTCTACGAGCAGTACTTC
>TRBD1|TRBJ1-3|TRBV6-2/TRBV6-3|.
CASSGEDREVFTRSGNTIYF
TGTGCCAGCAGTGGAGAGGACAGGGAGGTGTTCACTCGATCTGGAAACACCATATATTTT
>TRBD1|TRBJ2-5|TRBV29-1|.
CSVGQGETQYF
TGCAGCGTCGGACAGGGGGAGACCCAGTACTTC
>TRBD2|TRBJ2-2|TRBV9|.
CASSVSGRAHGELFF
TGTGCCAGCAGCGTTAGCGGGAGGGCCCACGGGGAGCTGTTTTTT
>.|TRBJ2-3|TRBV6-1|.
CASSETSGGTSTDTQYF
TGTGCCAGCAGTGAAACGAGTGGGGGGACTTCTACAGATACGCAGTATTTT
>.|TRBJ2-5|TRBV7-2|.
CASSFAGAETQYF
TGTGCCAGCAGCTTCGCGGGGGCCGAGACCCAGTACTTC
>TRBD2|TRBJ2-1|TRBV6-2/TRBV6-3|.
CASSLGSGGSKEEFF
TGTGCCAGCAGCCTAGGGAGCGGGGGGTCCAAAGAGGAGTTCTTC
>TRBD1|TRBJ1-2|TRBV27|.
CASSLSRDRAYGYTF
TGTGCCAGCAGTTTATCTCGCGACAGGGCCTATGGCTACACCTTC
>.|TRBJ2-5|TRBV5-1|.
CASSIQGIRQETQYF
TGCGCCAGCAGCATCCAGGGGATACGTCAAGAGACCCAGTACTTC
>.|TRBJ2-1|TRBV24-1|few
CATSDIEGSPYNEQFF
TGTGCCACCAGTGATATCGAGGGAAGTCCCTACAATGAGCAGTTCTTC
>.|TRBJ1-4|TRBV7-7|.
CASSLGLDGTGSVENEKLFF
TGTGCCAGCAGCTTAGGATTGGACGGCACAGGGTCCGTAGAGAATGAAAAACTGTTTTTT
>TRBD1|TRBJ1-2|TRBV30|.
CAWSWDRVIDGYGYTF
TGTGCCTGGAGTTGGGACAGGGTAATAGATGGTTATGGCTACACCTTC
>.|TRBJ1-2|TRBV12-3/TRBV12-4|once
CASSLQGYYGYTF
TGTGCCAGCAGTTTGCAGGGATACTATGGCTACACCTTC
>TRBD2|TRBJ2-5|TRBV13|once
CASSTPAGSLDQETQYF
TGTGCCAGCAGCACCCCAGCGGGGAGCCTCGACCAAGAGACCCAGTACTTC
>.|TRBJ2-2|TRBV19|.
CASKRGLSNTGELFF
TGTGCCAGTAAACGCGGGCTCTCGAACACCGGGGAGCTGTTTTTT
>.|TRBJ2-5|TRBV7-8|.
CASSPHYQETQYF
TGTGCCAGCAGCCCACATTACCAAGAGACCCAGTACTTC
>TRBD2|TRBJ2-7|TRBV11-3|.
CASSLGGAWTSGHEQYF
TGTGCCAGCAGCCTAGGGGGCGCGTGGACTAGCGGGCACGAGCAGTACTTC
>.|TRBJ1-6|TRBV7-9|.
CASSLSLQGNSPLHF
TGTGCCAGCAGCTTAAGCTTACAGGGTAATTCACCCCTCCACTTT
>.|TRBJ1-5|TRBV5-8|once
CASSPNRGGLSNQPQHF
TGTGCCAGCAGCCCCAATCGGGGGGGACTGAGCAATCAGCCCCAGCATTTT
>.|TRBJ2-7|TRBV28|.
CASSWPVGPEQYF
TGTGCCAGCAGCTGGCCAGTGGGGCCCGAGCAGTACTTC
>TRBD2|TRBJ2-1|TRBV4-3|.
CASSQGRSGGVYNEQFF
TGCGCCAGCAGCCAAGGAAGGAGCGGGGGAGTTTACAATGAGCAGTTCTTC